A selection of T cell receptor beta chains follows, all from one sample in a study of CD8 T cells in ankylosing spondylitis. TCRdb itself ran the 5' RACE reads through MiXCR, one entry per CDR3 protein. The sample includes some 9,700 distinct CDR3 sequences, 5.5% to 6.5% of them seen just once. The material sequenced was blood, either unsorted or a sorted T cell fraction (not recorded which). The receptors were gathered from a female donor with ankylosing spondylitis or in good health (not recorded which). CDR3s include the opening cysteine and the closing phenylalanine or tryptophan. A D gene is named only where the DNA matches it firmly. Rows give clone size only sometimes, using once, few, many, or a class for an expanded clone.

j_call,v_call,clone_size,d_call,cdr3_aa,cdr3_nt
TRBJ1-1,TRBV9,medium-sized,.,CASSPEGAWGTEAFF,TGTGCCAGCAGCCCCGAAGGGGCCTGGGGCACTGAAGCTTTCTTT
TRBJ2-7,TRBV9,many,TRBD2,CASSVWSSGVGEQYF,TGTGCCAGCAGCGTCTGGTCTAGCGGGGTGGGGGAGCAGTACTTC
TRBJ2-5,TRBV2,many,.,CASSARRQETQYF,TGTGCCAGCAGTGCCCGTAGACAAGAGACCCAGTACTTC
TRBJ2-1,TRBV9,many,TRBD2,CASSVGGGGAGDEQFF,TGTGCCAGCAGCGTAGGCGGCGGGGGGGCGGGAGATGAGCAGTTCTTC
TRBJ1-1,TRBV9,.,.,CASSVGVGILNTEAFF,TGTGCCAGCAGCGTAGGAGTAGGGATTCTGAACACTGAAGCTTTCTTT
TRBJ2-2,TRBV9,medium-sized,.,CASSVEGTGELFF,TGTGCCAGCAGCGTAGAGGGCACCGGGGAGCTGTTTTTT
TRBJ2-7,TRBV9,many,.,CASSQGLATTSYEQYF,TGTGCCAGCAGCCAGGGTTTAGCTACTACATCCTACGAGCAGTACTTC
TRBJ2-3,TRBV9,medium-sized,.,CASSQGGDTQYF,TGTGCCAGCAGCCAGGGGGGGGATACGCAGTATTTT
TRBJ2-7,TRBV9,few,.,CASSRGTASYEQYF,TGTGCCAGCAGCCGGGGTACCGCTTCCTACGAGCAGTACTTC
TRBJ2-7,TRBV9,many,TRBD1,CASSTSGTAHEQYF,TGTGCCAGCAGCACATCCGGGACAGCTCACGAGCAGTACTTC
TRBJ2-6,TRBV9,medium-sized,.,CASSVGVNGANVLTF,TGTGCCAGCAGCGTCGGAGTTAACGGGGCCAACGTCCTGACTTTC
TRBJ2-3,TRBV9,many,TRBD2,CASSESGGSTDTQYF,TGTGCCAGCAGTGAGTCGGGAGGGAGCACAGATACGCAGTATTTT
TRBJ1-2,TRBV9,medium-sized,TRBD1,CASSQPGQGFYGYTF,TGTGCCAGCAGCCAACCGGGACAGGGCTTCTATGGCTACACCTTC
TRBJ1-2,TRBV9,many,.,CASSVATRGTLGYTF,TGTGCCAGCAGCGTAGCTACACGGGGGACATTGGGCTACACCTTC
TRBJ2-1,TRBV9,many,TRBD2,CASSVPGTSGSFRNEQFF,TGTGCCAGCAGCGTACCCGGGACTAGCGGGAGTTTCCGGAATGAGCAGTTCTTC
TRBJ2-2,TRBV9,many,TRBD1,CASSDGQVAGELFF,TGTGCCAGCAGTGATGGACAGGTCGCCGGGGAGCTGTTTTTT
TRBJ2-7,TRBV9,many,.,CASSPTPGSYEQYF,TGTGCCAGCAGCCCCACGCCAGGGTCCTACGAGCAGTACTTC
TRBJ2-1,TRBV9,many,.,CASSVVKHEQFF,TGTGCCAGCAGCGTAGTGAAGCATGAGCAGTTCTTC
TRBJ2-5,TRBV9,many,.,CASSVTNGGRETQYF,TGTGCCAGCAGCGTCACTAATGGGGGTCGGGAGACCCAGTACTTC
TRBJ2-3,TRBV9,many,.,CASSGTVEGNTQYF,TGTGCCAGCAGCGGGACGGTAGAGGGGAATACGCAGTATTTT
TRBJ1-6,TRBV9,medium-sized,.,CASSSQATGYIDSPLHF,TGTGCCAGCAGCTCTCAAGCAACGGGCTATATTGATTCACCCCTCCACTTT
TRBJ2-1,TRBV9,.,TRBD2,CTSSLGTSAYNDQFF,TGTACCAGCAGCTTAGGGACTAGCGCATACAATGACCAGTTCTTC
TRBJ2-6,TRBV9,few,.,CASSLTPLQGSGANVLTF,TGTGCCAGCAGCCTAACCCCCCTCCAGGGATCGGGGGCCAACGTCCTGACTTTC
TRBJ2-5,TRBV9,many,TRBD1,CASSGGRGPETQYF,TGTGCCAGCAGCGGCGGCAGGGGGCCAGAGACCCAGTACTTC
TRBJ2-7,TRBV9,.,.,CASSVGSRESYEQYF,TGTGCCAGCAGCGTAGGGTCCCGGGAGTCCTACGAGCAGTACTTC
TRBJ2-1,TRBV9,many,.,CASSVGGGAVDEQFF,TGTGCCAGCAGCGTAGGTGGGGGGGCCGTTGATGAGCAGTTCTTC
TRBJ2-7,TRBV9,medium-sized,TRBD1,CASSPWGTGIYEQYF,TGTGCCAGCAGCCCTTGGGGGACAGGCATCTACGAGCAGTACTTC
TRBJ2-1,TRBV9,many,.,CASSVAGYSYNEQFF,TGTGCCAGCAGCGTAGCGGGCTACTCCTACAATGAGCAGTTCTTC
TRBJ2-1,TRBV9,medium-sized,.,CASSPGVNEQFF,TGTGCCAGCAGTCCGGGGGTCAATGAGCAGTTCTTC
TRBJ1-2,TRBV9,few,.,CASSPPETGGYTF,TGTGCCAGCAGCCCCCCCGAGACTGGTGGCTACACCTTC
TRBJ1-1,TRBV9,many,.,CASSGGDEVNTEAFF,TGTGCCAGCAGCGGGGGGGACGAGGTGAACACTGAAGCTTTCTTT
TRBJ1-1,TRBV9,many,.,CASSVDATNTEAFF,TGTGCCAGCAGCGTAGATGCGACTAACACTGAAGCTTTCTTT
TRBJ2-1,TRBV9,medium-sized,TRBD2,CASSLPSGGSYNEQFF,TGTGCCAGCAGCCTCCCAAGCGGGGGTTCCTACAATGAGCAGTTCTTC
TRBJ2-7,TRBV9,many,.,CASSVAGGEGTTYEQYF,TGTGCCAGCAGCGTAGCGGGCGGAGAGGGGACCACCTACGAGCAGTACTTC
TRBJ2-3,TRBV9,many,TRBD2,CASSVATSGGADTQYF,TGTGCCAGCAGCGTAGCTACTAGCGGGGGGGCAGATACGCAGTATTTT
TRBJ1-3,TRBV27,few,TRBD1,CASSLYQGAGNTIYF,TGTGCCAGCAGTTTATATCAGGGGGCTGGAAACACCATATATTTT
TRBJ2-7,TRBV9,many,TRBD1,CASSVGKGQGTYEQYF,TGTGCCAGCAGCGTAGGTAAGGGACAGGGGACCTACGAGCAGTACTTC
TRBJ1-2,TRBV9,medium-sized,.,CASKDVNYGYTF,TGTGCCAGCAAGGACGTAAACTATGGCTACACCTTC
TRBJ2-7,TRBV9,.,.,CASSVADSSYEQYF,TGTGCCAGCAGCGTAGCCGACAGCTCCTACGAGCAGTACTTC
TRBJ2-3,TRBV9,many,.,CASSAIGRRWSTDTQYF,TGTGCCAGCAGCGCAATTGGGCGGAGGTGGAGCACAGATACGCAGTATTTT
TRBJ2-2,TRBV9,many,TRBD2,CASSEPPAAGGPFAGELFF,TGTGCCAGCAGCGAGCCCCCAGCAGCGGGGGGGCCCTTTGCCGGGGAGCTGTTTTTT
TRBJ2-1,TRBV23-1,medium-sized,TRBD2,CASSQSVLAGDNEQFF,TGCGCCAGCAGTCAATCCGTGCTAGCGGGGGACAATGAGCAGTTCTTC
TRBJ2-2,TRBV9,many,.,CASSVASAGTPPLNTGELFF,TGTGCCAGCAGCGTAGCTTCGGCAGGAACGCCCCCTCTGAACACCGGGGAGCTGTTTTTT
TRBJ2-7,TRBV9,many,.,CASSVFRDSEAREQYF,TGTGCCAGCAGCGTATTCCGAGACTCCGAAGCACGCGAGCAGTACTTC
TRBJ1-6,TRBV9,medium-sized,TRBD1,CASSPTAASGGPLHF,TGTGCCAGCAGCCCAACCGCGGCATCAGGGGGACCCCTCCACTTT
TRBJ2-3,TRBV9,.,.,CASSVVSGGPTDTQYF,TGTGCCAGCAGCGTAGTGTCGGGCGGGCCCACAGATACGCAGTATTTT
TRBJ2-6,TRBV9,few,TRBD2,CASTAGGGANVLTF,TGTGCCAGCACCGCGGGGGGAGGGGCCAACGTCCTGACTTTC
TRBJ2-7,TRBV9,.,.,CASSTGTEQYF,TGTGCCAGCAGCACCGGGACCGAGCAGTACTTC
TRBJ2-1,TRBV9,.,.,CASSDGQRQFF,TGTGCCAGCAGCGACGGACAAAGGCAGTTCTTC
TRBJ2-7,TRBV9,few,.,CASSVGGTFYDEQYF,TGTGCCAGCAGCGTGGGTGGGACATTCTATGACGAGCAGTACTTC
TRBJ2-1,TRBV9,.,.,CASSVNGEVYNEQFF,TGTGCCAGCAGCGTAAACGGGGAAGTATACAATGAGCAGTTCTTC
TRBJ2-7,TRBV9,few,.,CASSVVGQGSEQYF,TGTGCCAGCAGCGTAGTAGGCCAGGGGAGCGAGCAGTACTTC
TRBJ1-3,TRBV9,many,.,CASSQMVSSGNTIYF,TGTGCCAGCAGCCAGATGGTGAGCTCTGGAAACACCATATATTTT
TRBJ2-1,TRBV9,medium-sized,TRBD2,CASSVERIATSGGFYNEQFF,TGTGCCAGCAGCGTAGAGAGAATTGCGACTAGCGGGGGGTTCTACAATGAGCAGTTCTTC
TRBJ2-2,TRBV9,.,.,CASSPFLDTGELFF,TGTGCCAGCAGTCCGTTTTTGGATACCGGGGAGCTGTTTTTT